This entry describes one T cell receptor beta chain. This clonotype was detected many times. Its antigen is not yet known. No base qualities exist here, and no much larger clone lies one base off it. This sample stems from a study of neurological immune-mediated disorders (dated by TCRdb to about 2019). A note on the overall study: Peripheral blood TCR-beta repertoires from HTLV-I-associated myelopathy (HAM/TSP) patients, multiple sclerosis patients and healthy controls were compared by UMI-based sequencing. The cohort comprised roughly 70 subjects: approximately 15 HAM/TSP patients, approximately 34 multiple sclerosis patients and approximately 20 healthy controls. The 85 to 110 TCR-beta libraries included longitudinal samples, technical triplicates and paired sorted CD4+ and CD8+ T-cell subsets alongside PBMC samples. Broad study findings and their caveats: No identical CDR3 amino acid sequences were found to be shared among expanded clones across subjects, suggesting that TCR-beta repertoires were private in all groups. TCR clonal expansion was highest in HAM/TSP patients and lowest in MS patients, with MS patients falling below even healthy controls.

cDNA synthesis used template-switch 5'RACE with a primer carrying a 10-nucleotide random unique molecular identifier tagging each TCR transcript. Every sequencing run yielded over 180 million TCR-beta sequences covering 15-18 subjects. The RNeasy kit was used to extract total RNA. The KAPA Real-time Library Amplification kit was used to amplify TCR-beta VDJ regions with primers targeting the TCR constant region and the 5'RACE anchor. Sample indexes and Illumina adaptors were added in a first PCR, and a second PCR then increased library yield. After purification with Ampure beads, the TCR product of roughly 650 bp was size-selected on a 2% E-gel SizeSelection system. Before pooling, library quality was assessed on a Bioanalyzer, concentration was determined with Qubit, and library quantification was performed with the Kapa Library Quantification kit. Paired-end 2 x 150 bp sequencing of the libraries was performed on an Illumina HiSeq 2500. To increase sequence diversity, about 25-31% phiX was spiked into each library pool. On the study's bioinformatics: The quality-filtered reads were processed with the UMI-based MiGEC pipeline, whose error correction step removed more than 80% of the raw TCR sequences. VDJ genes were aligned to IMGT germline references, and each clonotype was defined by a unique CDR3 amino acid sequence together with V-J genes. VDJtools evaluated clonal expansion, Shannon diversity and CDR3 relatedness (CalcPairwiseDistances, ClusterSamples); CLCbio workbench built phylogenetic trees. A clone was classed as expanded if it had 8 or more unique UMIs, a cutoff based on coefficient-of-variation modelling across technical triplicates. TCRdb handled the public reads itself, with Q25 trimming in fastp and clone calling in MiXCR, and kept productive beta chains. All rows with the same CDR3 protein become a single entry with the most common DNA and genes. The V and J calls here are based on TCRdb, not the publication. The sample contains fewer than 35,000 distinct CDR3 sequences, roughly 4.4% of them found a single time. The top ten hold 20% to 25% of the sample.

The healthy controls were volunteers from blood banks in Maryland, USA. Libraries from unsorted PBMCs were made from 2 million PBMCs kept in RNAlater at -80 degrees C until RNA extraction. Peripheral blood underwent Ficoll-Hypaque density gradient centrifugation to isolate PBMCs, which were then cryopreserved in liquid nitrogen. Input material: PBMCs. The receptor was derived from a man aged 18 to 29 in good health.

This receptor carries the CDR3 CASSPTGANNQPQHF. DNA sequence: TGTGCCAGCAGCCCGACAGGGGCCAACAATCAGCCCCAGCATTTT. The chain is assembled from TRBV3-1 and TRBJ1-5; 8 junctional bases match TRBD1. In the germline V gene (reference sequence), CDR1 corresponds to LGHDT and CDR2 to YNNKEL. At the junction V is shortened by 4 bases and J by 3 bases; bases outside the gene matches: 5. Reading from cysteine to phenylalanine, the CDR3 counts 15 amino acids. The kept DNA is CDR3 alone, 45 bases in frame from the first base.